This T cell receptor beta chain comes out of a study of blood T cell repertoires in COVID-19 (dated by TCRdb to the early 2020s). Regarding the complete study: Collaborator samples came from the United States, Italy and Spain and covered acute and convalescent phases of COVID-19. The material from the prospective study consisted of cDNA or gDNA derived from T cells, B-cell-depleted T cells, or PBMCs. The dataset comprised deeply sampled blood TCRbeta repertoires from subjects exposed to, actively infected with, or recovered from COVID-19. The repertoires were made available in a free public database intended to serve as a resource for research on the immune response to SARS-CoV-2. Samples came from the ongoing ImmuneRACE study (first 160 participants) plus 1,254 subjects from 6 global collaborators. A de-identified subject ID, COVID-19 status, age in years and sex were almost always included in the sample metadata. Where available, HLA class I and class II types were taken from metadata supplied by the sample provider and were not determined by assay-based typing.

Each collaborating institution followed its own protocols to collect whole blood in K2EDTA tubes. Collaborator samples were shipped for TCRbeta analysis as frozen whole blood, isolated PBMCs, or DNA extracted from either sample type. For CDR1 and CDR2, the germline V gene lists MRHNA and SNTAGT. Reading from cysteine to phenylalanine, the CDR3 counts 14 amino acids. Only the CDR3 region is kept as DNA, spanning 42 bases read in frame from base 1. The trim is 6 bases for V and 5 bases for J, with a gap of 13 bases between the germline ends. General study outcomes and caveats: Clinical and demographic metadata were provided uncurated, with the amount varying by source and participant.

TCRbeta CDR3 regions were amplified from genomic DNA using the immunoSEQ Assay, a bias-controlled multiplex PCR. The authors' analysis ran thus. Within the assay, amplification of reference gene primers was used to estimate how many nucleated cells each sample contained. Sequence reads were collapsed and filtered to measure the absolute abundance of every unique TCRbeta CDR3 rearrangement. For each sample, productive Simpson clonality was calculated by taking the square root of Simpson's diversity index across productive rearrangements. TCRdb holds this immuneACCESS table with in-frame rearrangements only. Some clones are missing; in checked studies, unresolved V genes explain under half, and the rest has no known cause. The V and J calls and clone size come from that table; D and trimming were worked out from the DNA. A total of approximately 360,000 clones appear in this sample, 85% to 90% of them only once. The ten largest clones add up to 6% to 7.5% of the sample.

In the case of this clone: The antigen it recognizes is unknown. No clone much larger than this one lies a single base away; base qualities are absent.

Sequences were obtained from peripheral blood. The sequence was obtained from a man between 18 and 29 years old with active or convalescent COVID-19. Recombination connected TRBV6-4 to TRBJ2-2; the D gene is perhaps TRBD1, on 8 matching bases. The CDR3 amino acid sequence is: CASSIQGGTGELFF. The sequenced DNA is TGTGCCAGCAGCATACAGGGGGGGACCGGGGAGCTGTTTTTT.